Listed below are T cell receptor beta chains from one sample, sequenced in a study of T cell responses to AZD1222 COVID-19 vaccine. The method was immunoSEQ multiplex PCR; TCRdb's version includes in-frame clones alone and lacks a portion of them. The sample records some 110,000 clones, around nine tenths being singletons. Sequencing was performed on peripheral blood, taken 28 days after the second AZD1222 dose. The receptors here all came from an adult who received the AZD1222 COVID-19 vaccine. The CDR3 runs from the conserved cysteine through the conserved F or W. D genes are given only for firm matches. Clone size is shown for a subset of rows, as once, few, many or a class of expanded clone.

CDR3,DNA,D,size,V,J
CASSSIQGAQWNEQFF,TGTGCCAGCAGCTCGATCCAGGGGGCGCAGTGGAATGAGCAGTTCTTC,TRBD1,-,TRBV9,TRBJ2-1
CASSYSRMQETQYF,TGTGCCAGCAGTTACTCGCGGATGCAAGAGACCCAGTACTTC,-,-,TRBV6-5,TRBJ2-5
CASSLIGQAQETQYF,TGTGCCAGCAGCTTAATTGGGCAGGCCCAAGAGACCCAGTACTTC,-,-,TRBV7-8,TRBJ2-5
CASSRAVSPDTGELFF,TGTGCCAGCAGCCGAGCCGTTTCGCCAGACACCGGGGAGCTGTTTTTT,-,-,TRBV11-3,TRBJ2-2
CASSYSPPSGIYNEQFF,TGTGCCAGCAGTTACTCCCCTCCTAGCGGGATTTACAATGAGCAGTTCTTC,TRBD2,-,TRBV6-2/TRBV6-3,TRBJ2-1
CASSQVRVDEQFF,TGCGCCAGCAGCCAAGTGAGGGTCGATGAGCAGTTCTTC,-,-,TRBV4-1,TRBJ2-1
CASSSQGVPLSYNEQFF,TGTGCCAGCAGTTCCCAGGGGGTGCCCCTCTCCTACAATGAGCAGTTCTTC,TRBD1,-,TRBV6-2/TRBV6-3,TRBJ2-1
CASGERGGRDNEQFF,TGTGCTAGTGGAGAACGGGGGGGAAGGGACAATGAGCAGTTCTTC,TRBD2,-,TRBV12-5,TRBJ2-1
CASSRRGITDTQYF,TGTGCCAGTAGTCGTCGGGGAATCACAGATACGCAGTATTTT,-,-,TRBV19,TRBJ2-3
CASSYSDTQYF,TGTGCCAGCAGTTATAGTGATACGCAGTATTTT,-,once,TRBV12-3/TRBV12-4,TRBJ2-3
CASSLQGHTEAFF,TGTGCCAGCAGTCTACAGGGCCACACTGAAGCTTTCTTT,-,-,TRBV25-1,TRBJ1-1
CAWSDYRDLYAEAFF,TGTGCCTGGAGTGACTACCGGGACTTATACGCTGAAGCTTTCTTT,-,-,TRBV30,TRBJ1-1
CASSPRGTSINEQFF,TGTGCCAGCAGTCCCAGGGGGACTAGTATTAATGAGCAGTTCTTC,-,-,TRBV6-2/TRBV6-3,TRBJ2-1
CASSMLAGGIETQYF,TGTGCCAGTAGTATGCTAGCGGGAGGCATAGAGACCCAGTACTTC,TRBD2,-,TRBV19,TRBJ2-5
CASSSPQTDTQYF,TGTGCCAGCAGTTCGCCCCAGACAGATACGCAGTATTTT,-,-,TRBV28,TRBJ2-3
CASSPSRGSEAFF,TGTGCCAGCAGCCCTAGTCGGGGGTCTGAAGCTTTCTTT,-,-,TRBV27,TRBJ1-1
CASSASYEQYF,TGTGCCAGCAGCGCGTCCTACGAGCAGTACTTC,-,few,TRBV7-2,TRBJ2-7
CASQQGPHEQYF,TGTGCCAGTCAGCAGGGCCCCCACGAGCAGTACTTC,-,-,TRBV19,TRBJ2-7
CASSLYDRAYEQYF,TGTGCCAGCAGTTTATACGACAGAGCCTACGAGCAGTACTTC,-,-,TRBV27,TRBJ2-7
CASSSGTSSYNEQFF,TGTGCCAGCAGCTCCGGGACGAGCTCCTACAATGAGCAGTTCTTC,-,-,TRBV7-9,TRBJ2-1
CASSIFSASGTGDYEQYF,TGTGCCAGTAGTATATTTTCAGCGTCGGGGACAGGGGACTACGAGCAGTACTTC,TRBD1,-,TRBV19,TRBJ2-7
CASSQTGTGAGGYTF,TGTGCCAGCAGCCAAACCGGGACAGGGGCGGGTGGCTACACCTTC,TRBD1,-,TRBV6-5,TRBJ1-2